The rows below give T cell receptor beta chains drawn from one sample of a study of T cell changes during pregnancy in multiple sclerosis. Libraries were prepared by immunoSEQ multiplex PCR; TCRdb keeps only in-frame clonotypes and omits some of them. The profile shows roughly 51,000 clones, approximately 94% of them singletons. Here the sequenced sample was CD8+ T cells from peripheral blood mononuclear cells, taken before pregnancy. The receptors come from a female donor with multiple sclerosis, enrolled in a pregnancy study. CDR3s leave out the opening cysteine and the closing phenylalanine or tryptophan. The order of the fields is V gene, J gene, CDR3 protein.

TRBV15	TRBJ2-7	ATSRDQGVSAEQY
TRBV6-1	TRBJ1-2	ASSLRVRNYGYT
TRBV27	TRBJ1-5	ASSSTGYSWH
TRBV27	TRBJ2-7	ASSISGSYEQY
TRBV2	TRBJ2-7	ASSEVLRVGSYEQY
TRBV9	TRBJ2-2	ASSASGQTGELF
TRBV27	TRBJ2-3	ASTSTDTQY
TRBV5-8	TRBJ2-1	ASSLATTLPNRNEQF
TRBV2	-	ASSGDLWGETQY
TRBV15	TRBJ1-1	ATSSRDRGHEAF
TRBV6-5	TRBJ2-3	ASSYSIAEVPDTQY
TRBV7-7	TRBJ2-7	ASSLGLAGYYEQY
TRBV9	TRBJ1-2	ASSLGTQPGYT
TRBV6-6	TRBJ2-1	ASSYETIFNEQF
TRBV4-3	TRBJ2-1	ASSQDTAQGKF
TRBV29-1	TRBJ1-1	SVEGETGPEAF
TRBV6-1	TRBJ1-2	ASSERARSMKAISNYGYT
TRBV7-8	TRBJ2-2	ASRVRAGELF
TRBV19	TRBJ2-1	ASSWDSSSYNEQF
TRBV9	TRBJ2-3	ASSVTAVASPDTQY
TRBV30	TRBJ1-2	AWSVLAGTGPVT
TRBV5-1	TRBJ2-1	ASSLELAGTYNEQF
TRBV18	TRBJ2-1	ASSPLSLAAPGEQF
TRBV6-6	TRBJ1-5	ASSLNSNQPQH
TRBV7-3	TRBJ2-2	ASSVTSGVGLLNTGELF
TRBV29-1	TRBJ2-4	SVESGSNIQY
TRBV13	TRBJ2-1	ASSFSRDYNEQF
TRBV6-1	TRBJ2-7	ASRSGDSYEQY
TRBV7-2	TRBJ1-5	ASSSGQGTSNQPQH
TRBV5-4	TRBJ1-1	ASSTQGDTEAF
TRBV19	TRBJ2-7	ASRISSGASYEQY
TRBV27	TRBJ2-1	ASSFNRQGAYNEQF
TRBV27	TRBJ2-1	ASSFPGTSGTYNEQF
TRBV5-1	TRBJ2-2	ASSSGDTNTGELF
TRBV30	TRBJ2-1	AWSVSPAGEGF
TRBV7-9	TRBJ1-2	ASSLSDGYT
TRBV9	TRBJ2-7	ASSLGTGLEQY
TRBV7-6	TRBJ1-2	ASSPGGQGSPSGYT
TRBV4-3	TRBJ1-2	ASSHTSQGEYGYT
TRBV5-1	TRBJ1-1	ASSLAGTVEAF
TRBV27	TRBJ1-3	ASRQGQGGNTIY
TRBV4-2	TRBJ1-3	ASSQDLGGAGNTIY
TRBV19	TRBJ2-1	ATSRWLAQSSYNEQF
TRBV7-7	TRBJ2-1	ASSLGPSGRNEQF
TRBV5-4	TRBJ2-7	ASSLERGSYEQY